This T cell receptor beta chain was obtained from a study of beta chain features in type 1 diabetes. Points from the study as a whole: In every one of the four CD4+ subsets, TCRB CDR3s were moderately but significantly shorter in Type 1 diabetes patients.

CDR3 size: 14 residues. CDR1 is PRHDT and CDR2 is FYEKMQ in the germline V gene (reference sequence). V was shortened by 5 bases and J by 0 bases, with 10 bases between the two germline ends. This clone was observed a few times. The antigen is unknown. cDNA synthesis used the whole RNA isolate, giving expressed TCRB sequences. Assay: immunoSEQ multiplex PCR; the TCRdb copy retains only in-frame clones and omits some. The sample consists of over 120,000 clones, 10% to 15% of them appearing once. The chain uses TRBV13 and TRBJ1-1; no firm D call. The material sequenced was central memory CD4+ T cells from blood. This TCR derives from a man between 18 and 29 years old with type 1 diabetes. CDR3 region: CASSPSTVNTEAFF. CDR3 bases: TGTGCCAGCAGCCCGAGCACAGTGAACACTGAAGCTTTCTTT.